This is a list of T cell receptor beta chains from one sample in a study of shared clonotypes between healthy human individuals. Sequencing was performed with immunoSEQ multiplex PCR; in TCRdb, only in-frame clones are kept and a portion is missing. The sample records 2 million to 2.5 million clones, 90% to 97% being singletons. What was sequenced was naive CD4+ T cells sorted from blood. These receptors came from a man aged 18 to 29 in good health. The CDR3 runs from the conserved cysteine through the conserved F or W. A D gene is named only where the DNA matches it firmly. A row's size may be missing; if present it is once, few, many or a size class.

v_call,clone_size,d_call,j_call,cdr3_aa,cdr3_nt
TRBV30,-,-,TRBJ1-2,CAWTRGGVGGYTF,TGTGCCTGGACCCGGGGAGGGGTTGGTGGCTACACCTTC
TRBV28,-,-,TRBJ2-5,CASSRTAETQYF,TGTGCCAGCAGTCGGACAGCGGAGACCCAGTACTTC
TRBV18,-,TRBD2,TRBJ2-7,CASSPLAGGNEQYF,TGTGCCAGCTCACCTTTAGCGGGAGGCAACGAGCAGTACTTC
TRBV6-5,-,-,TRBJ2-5,CATRKETQYF,TGTGCCACCCGGAAAGAGACCCAGTACTTC
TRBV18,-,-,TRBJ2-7,CASSPPPGAGGTYEQYF,TGTGCCAGCTCACCCCCACCGGGAGCAGGGGGAACCTACGAGCAGTACTTC
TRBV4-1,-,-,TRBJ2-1,CASSQEGYSYNEQFF,TGCGCCAGCAGCCAAGAGGGCTACTCCTACAATGAGCAGTTCTTC
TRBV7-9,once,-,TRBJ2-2,CASSLSGTINTGELFF,TGTGCCAGCAGCCTCTCTGGGACCATTAACACCGGGGAGCTGTTTTTT
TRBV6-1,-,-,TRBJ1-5,CASRAGMSNQPQHF,TGTGCCAGCAGGGCAGGGATGAGCAATCAGCCCCAGCATTTT
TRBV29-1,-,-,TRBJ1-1,CSVSQGDTEAFF,TGCAGCGTTTCTCAGGGCGACACTGAAGCTTTCTTT
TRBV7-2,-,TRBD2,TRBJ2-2,CASSPSGANTGELFF,TGTGCCAGCAGTCCGAGCGGGGCGAACACCGGGGAGCTGTTTTTT
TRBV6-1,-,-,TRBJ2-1,CASIRTASSYNEQFF,TGTGCCAGCATTAGGACAGCTAGCTCCTACAATGAGCAGTTCTTC
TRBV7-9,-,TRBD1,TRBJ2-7,CASSLEGQGREYF,TGTGCCAGCAGCTTGGAGGGACAGGGGCGTGAGTACTTC
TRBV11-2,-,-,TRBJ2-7,CASSLTQGGWYEQYF,TGTGCCAGCAGCCTAACTCAGGGGGGATGGTACGAGCAGTACTTC
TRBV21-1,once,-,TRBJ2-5,CASRNQETQYF,TGTGCCAGCCGGAATCAAGAGACCCAGTACTTC
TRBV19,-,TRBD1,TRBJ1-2,CASKTGTANYGYTF,TGTGCCAGTAAGACCGGGACAGCTAACTATGGCTACACCTTC
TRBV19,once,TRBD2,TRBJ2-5,CASSKRLAGGQETQYF,TGTGCCAGTAGTAAGCGACTAGCGGGGGGGCAAGAGACCCAGTACTTC
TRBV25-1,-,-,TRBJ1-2,CASSEYTGPNTNYGYTF,TGTGCCAGCAGTGAATATACAGGACCCAACACTAACTATGGCTACACCTTC
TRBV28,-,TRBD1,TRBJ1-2,CASREGQGGYGYTF,TGTGCCAGCAGGGAGGGACAGGGGGGCTATGGCTACACCTTC
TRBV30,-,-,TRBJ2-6,CAWSRGSGANVLTF,TGTGCCTGGAGTAGGGGCTCTGGGGCCAACGTCCTGACTTTC
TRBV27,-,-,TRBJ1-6,CADPGQPDSPLHF,TGTGCCGACCCAGGACAGCCAGATTCACCCCTCCACTTT
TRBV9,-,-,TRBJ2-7,CASSVGGPPYEQYF,TGTGCCAGCAGCGTAGGAGGGCCTCCCTACGAGCAGTACTTC
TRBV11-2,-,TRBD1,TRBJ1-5,CASRFRQNGQGRDQPQHF,TGTGCCAGCAGATTCCGGCAAAACGGACAGGGCAGGGATCAGCCCCAGCATTTT
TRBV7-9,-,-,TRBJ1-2,CASSLRQVQVSGYTF,TGTGCCAGCAGCTTAAGACAGGTCCAGGTCTCGGGCTACACCTTC
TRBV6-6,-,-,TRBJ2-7,CASSYEVTYEQYF,TGTGCCAGCAGTTACGAGGTTACCTACGAGCAGTACTTC
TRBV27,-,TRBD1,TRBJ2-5,CASSGQGAIETQYF,TGTGCCAGCAGCGGACAGGGGGCTATCGAGACCCAGTACTTC
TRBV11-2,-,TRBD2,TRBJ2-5,CASSLVRGGRETQYF,TGTGCCAGCAGCTTAGTGCGGGGGGGCCGAGAGACCCAGTACTTC
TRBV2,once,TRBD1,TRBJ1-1,CASSERTGSAEAFF,TGTGCCAGCAGTGAACGGACAGGGTCGGCTGAAGCTTTCTTT
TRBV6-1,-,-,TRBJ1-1,CASSEAHAFF,TGTGCCAGCAGTGAAGCGCACGCTTTCTTT
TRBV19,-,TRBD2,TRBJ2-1,CATLAGRSYNEQFF,TGTGCCACCCTAGCGGGGCGGTCCTACAATGAGCAGTTCTTC
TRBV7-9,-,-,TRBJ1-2,CASSFGAEGGYGYTF,TGTGCCAGCAGCTTCGGGGCGGAGGGTGGCTATGGCTACACCTTC
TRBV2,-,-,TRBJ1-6,CASSPREPYNSPLHF,TGTGCCAGCAGCCCCAGGGAACCCTATAATTCACCCCTCCACTTT
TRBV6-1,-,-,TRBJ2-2,CASRPGESGELFF,TGTGCCAGCAGGCCGGGGGAGAGCGGGGAGCTGTTTTTT
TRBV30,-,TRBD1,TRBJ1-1,CAWAKLDRWNTEAFF,TGTGCCTGGGCAAAACTGGACAGGTGGAACACTGAAGCTTTCTTT
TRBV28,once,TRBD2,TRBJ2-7,CASSLTSGRTYF,TGTGCCAGCAGTCTCACTAGCGGCCGAACGTACTTC
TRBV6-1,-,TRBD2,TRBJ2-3,CASSAGGDTQYF,TGTGCCAGCAGTGCGGGGGGGGATACGCAGTATTTT
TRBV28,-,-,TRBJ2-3,CASSSGRVLLTDTQYF,TGTGCCAGCAGTTCTGGGAGAGTACTTCTCACAGATACGCAGTATTTT